This record covers a single TCR beta chain. The treatment here: 15 to 20 received Ad26.COV2.S at low or high dose, single or two shots; 5 received placebo; per-sample allocation not given. Sampling was done on day 63 after the first vaccine or placebo injection. Germline V CDR1 and CDR2: LGHDT, YNNKEL (reference sequence). Trimming removed 4 bases at V and 6 bases at J, with 19 bases between. The CDR3 covers 15 residues. Sequenced by immunoSEQ multiplex PCR; TCRdb stores in-frame clones only, minus some. This repertoire shows 350,000 to 450,000 clones, 83% found once; its top ten account for about 8%. This specimen comes from a study of Ad26.COV2.S vaccination and SARS-CoV-2 variants.

This sample comprised peripheral blood, obtained in a trial of Ad26.COV2.S vaccine versus placebo. This TCR came from a person between 18 and 65 years old who received the Ad26.COV2.S COVID-19 vaccine or a placebo. The rearrangement joins TRBV3-1 (or the pseudogene TRBV3-2) to TRBJ2-7; TRBD2 might be the D (6 bases). The CDR3 region has the DNA TGTGCCAGCAGCCCGCGGGACTTAATTTGGGGCGAGCAGTACTTC. Amino acid sequence: CASSPRDLIWGEQYF.